This record concerns one T cell receptor (beta chain) sequence. Germline CDR1 reads SGHRS; CDR2 reads YFSETQ. The CDR3 contains 15 residues. V lost 0 bases to trimming and J lost 4 bases; unmatched junction nucleotides: 2. This sample stems from a study of blood T cell repertoires in COVID-19. The protocol was immunoSEQ multiplex PCR, while the TCRdb copy is restricted to in-frame clones and leaves out a portion. The repertoire holds about 400,000 clones, with around nine tenths as singletons. The sequence was obtained from a human donor in a cohort sampled during active COVID-19. Sequenced input: peripheral blood. V gene TRBV5-1 combines with J gene TRBJ2-2; 8 nucleotides line up with TRBD2. The chain's CDR3 is CASSLERERTGELFF. In nucleotides, the CDR3 is TGCGCCAGCAGCTTGGAGCGGGAGCGCACCGGGGAGCTGTTTTTT.